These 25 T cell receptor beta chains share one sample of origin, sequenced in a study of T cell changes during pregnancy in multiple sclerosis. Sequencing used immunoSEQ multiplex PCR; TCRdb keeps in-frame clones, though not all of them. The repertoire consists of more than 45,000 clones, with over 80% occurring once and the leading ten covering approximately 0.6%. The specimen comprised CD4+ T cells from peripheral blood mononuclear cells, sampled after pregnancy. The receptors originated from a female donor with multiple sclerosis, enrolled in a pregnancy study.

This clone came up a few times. The CDR3 nucleotides are TGTGCCAGTAGTATAACTGGGACTAGCAACGAGCAGTACTTC. Its translation is CASSITGTSNEQYF. This chain links TRBV19 with TRBJ2-7, with TRBD2 matching 9 bases. V was clipped by 2 bases and J by 5 bases; unmatched bases: 4. The CDR3 length is 14 residues. The V gene's germline CDR1 is LNHDA and CDR2 SQIVND (reference sequence).

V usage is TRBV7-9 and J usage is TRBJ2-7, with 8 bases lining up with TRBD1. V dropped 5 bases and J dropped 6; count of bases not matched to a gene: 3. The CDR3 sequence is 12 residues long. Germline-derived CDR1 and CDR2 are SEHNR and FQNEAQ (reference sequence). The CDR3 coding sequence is TGTGCCAGCAGCCAGGACAGGGCCGAGCAGTACTTC. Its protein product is CASSQDRAEQYF.

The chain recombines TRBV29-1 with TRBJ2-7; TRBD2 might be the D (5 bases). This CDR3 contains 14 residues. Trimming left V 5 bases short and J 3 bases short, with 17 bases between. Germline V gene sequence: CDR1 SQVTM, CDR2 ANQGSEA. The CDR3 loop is CSVFFGGLNYEQYF. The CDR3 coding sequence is TGCAGCGTTTTCTTTGGCGGACTTAACTACGAGCAGTACTTC.

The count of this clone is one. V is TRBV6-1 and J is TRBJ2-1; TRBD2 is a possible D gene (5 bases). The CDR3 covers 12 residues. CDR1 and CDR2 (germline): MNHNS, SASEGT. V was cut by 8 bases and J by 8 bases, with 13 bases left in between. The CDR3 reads CASLRGYDEQFF. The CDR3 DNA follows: TGTGCCAGCTTACGGGGATACGATGAGCAGTTCTTC.

Written as DNA, the CDR3 is TGTGCCAGCAGTTATAGAGGGGCGGAGGGGAACTATGGCTACACCTTC. This gives the protein CASSYRGAEGNYGYTF. V gene TRBV6-5 combines with J gene TRBJ1-2; TRBD1 is a possible D gene (5 bases). Germline values: CDR1 MNHEY, CDR2 SVGAGI. The V and J ends lost 3 bases and 2 bases respectively, with 16 bases between them. The CDR3 loop spans 16 amino acids.

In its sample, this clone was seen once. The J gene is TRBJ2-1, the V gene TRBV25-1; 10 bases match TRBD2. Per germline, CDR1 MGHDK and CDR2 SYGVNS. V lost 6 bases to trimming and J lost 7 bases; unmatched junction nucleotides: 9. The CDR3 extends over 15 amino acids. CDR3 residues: CASSSWTSGLNEQFF. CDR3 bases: TGTGCCAGCAGCTCGTGGACTAGCGGACTTAATGAGCAGTTCTTC. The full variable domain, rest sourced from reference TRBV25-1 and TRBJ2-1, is EADIYQTPRYLVIGTGKKITLECSQTMGHDKMYWYQQDPGMELHLIHYSYGVNSTEKGDLSSESTVSRIRTEHFPLTLESARPSHTSQYLCASSSWTSGLNEQFFGPGTRLTVL.

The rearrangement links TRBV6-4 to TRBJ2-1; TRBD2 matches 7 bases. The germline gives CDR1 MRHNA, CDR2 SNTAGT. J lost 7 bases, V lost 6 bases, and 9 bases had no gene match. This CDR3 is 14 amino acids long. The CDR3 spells CASSRDYADNEQFF. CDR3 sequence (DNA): TGTGCCAGCAGCCGGGACTACGCGGATAATGAGCAGTTCTTC.

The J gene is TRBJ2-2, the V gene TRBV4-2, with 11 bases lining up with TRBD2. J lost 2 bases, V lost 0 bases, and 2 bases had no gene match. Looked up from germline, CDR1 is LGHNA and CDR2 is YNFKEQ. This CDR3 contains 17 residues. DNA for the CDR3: TGTGCCAGCAGCCAAGAAACTAGCGGGAGCAACACCGGGGAGCTGTTTTTT. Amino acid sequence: CASSQETSGSNTGELFF.

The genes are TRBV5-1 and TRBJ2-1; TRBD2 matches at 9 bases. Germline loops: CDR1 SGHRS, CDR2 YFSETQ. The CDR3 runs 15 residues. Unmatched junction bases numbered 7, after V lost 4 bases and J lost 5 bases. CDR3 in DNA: TGCGCCAGCAGCCAGAGCGGGAGGAGGGACAATGAGCAGTTCTTC. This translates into CASSQSGRRDNEQFF.

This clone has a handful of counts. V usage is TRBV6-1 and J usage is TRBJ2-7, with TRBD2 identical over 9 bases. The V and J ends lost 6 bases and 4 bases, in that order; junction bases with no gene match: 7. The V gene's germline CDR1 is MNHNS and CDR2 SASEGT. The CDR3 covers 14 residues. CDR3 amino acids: CASSPTSGPYEQYF. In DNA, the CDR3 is TGTGCCAGCAGCCCCACTAGCGGGCCTTACGAGCAGTACTTC.

The CDR3 nucleotides are TGTGCCAGCAGCTTTAGTTCGGGGAGAGATACGCAGTATTTT. This codes for CASSFSSGRDTQYF. The J gene is TRBJ2-3, the V gene TRBV11-1; perhaps TRBD2 as D (5 bases). This CDR3 region has 14 residues. The germline V gene has CDR1 SGHAT and CDR2 FQDESV (reference sequence). Trimming cost V 3 bases and J 5 bases, with 12 bases left between them.

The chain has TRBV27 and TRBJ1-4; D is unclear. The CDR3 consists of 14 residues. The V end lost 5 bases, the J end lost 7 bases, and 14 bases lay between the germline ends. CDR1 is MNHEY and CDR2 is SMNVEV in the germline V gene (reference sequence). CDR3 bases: TGTGCCAGCAGTGCCGGGAGCAGGCGTGAAAAACTGTTTTTT. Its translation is CASSAGSRREKLFF. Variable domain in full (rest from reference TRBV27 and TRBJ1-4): EAQVTQNPRYLITVTGKKLTVTCSQNMNHEYMSWYRQDPGLGLRQIYYSMNVEVTDKGDVPEGYKVSRKEKRNFPLILESPSPNQTSLYFCASSAGSRREKLFFGSGTQLSVL.

This CDR3 is CASSLNLPGNTIYF. The DNA of the CDR3 is TGTGCCAGCAGCTTGAACTTACCTGGAAACACCATATATTTT. The chain uses TRBV5-6 and TRBJ1-3; no firm D call. V lost 1 base and J 2 bases, leaving 7 bases between the germline ends. The CDR3 contains 14 residues. Germline assignment: CDR1 SGHDT and CDR2 YYEEEE.

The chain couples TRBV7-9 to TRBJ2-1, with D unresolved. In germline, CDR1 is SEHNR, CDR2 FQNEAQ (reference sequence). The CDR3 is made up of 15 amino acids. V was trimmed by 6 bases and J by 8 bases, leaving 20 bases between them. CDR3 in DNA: TGTGCCAGCAGTGCTACCTTAGAGAGGTATGATGAGCAGTTCTTC. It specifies CASSATLERYDEQFF.

In nucleotides, the CDR3 is TGTGCCAGCAGCGTGCAAGGGGCAAACTATGGCTACACCTTC. Residues: CASSVQGANYGYTF. The rearrangement uses TRBV9 and TRBJ1-2; TRBD1 might be the D (5 bases). Germline V gives CDR1 SGDLS, CDR2 YYNGEE. Trimming took off 2 bases at V and 2 bases at J, with 10 bases between the two ends. CDR3 length: 14 residues.

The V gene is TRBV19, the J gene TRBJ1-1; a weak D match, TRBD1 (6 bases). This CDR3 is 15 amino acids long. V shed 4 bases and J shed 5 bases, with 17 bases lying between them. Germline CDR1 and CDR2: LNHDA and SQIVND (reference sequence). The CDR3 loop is CASSTLQGPLTEAFF. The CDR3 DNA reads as TGTGCCAGTAGTACTTTACAGGGTCCGCTAACTGAAGCTTTCTTT.

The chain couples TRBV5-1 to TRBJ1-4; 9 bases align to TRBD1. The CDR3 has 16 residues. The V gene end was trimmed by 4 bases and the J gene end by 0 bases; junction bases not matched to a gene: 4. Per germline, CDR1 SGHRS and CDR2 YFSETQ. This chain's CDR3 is CASSRDRASTNEKLFF. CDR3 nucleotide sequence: TGCGCCAGCAGCCGGGACAGGGCCTCAACTAATGAAAAACTGTTTTTT.

The CDR3 DNA reads TGTGCCTGGAGTGCGGGCGGGCTAGCGGGAACCACAGATACGCAGTATTTT. It yields the protein CAWSAGGLAGTTDTQYF. This chain uses TRBV30 with TRBJ2-3, with 9 bases fitting TRBD2. The V gene end was trimmed by 1 base and the J gene end by 2 bases; junction bases not matched to a gene: 10. Germline CDR1 is GTSNPN and CDR2 is SVGIG (reference sequence). There are 17 residues in the CDR3.

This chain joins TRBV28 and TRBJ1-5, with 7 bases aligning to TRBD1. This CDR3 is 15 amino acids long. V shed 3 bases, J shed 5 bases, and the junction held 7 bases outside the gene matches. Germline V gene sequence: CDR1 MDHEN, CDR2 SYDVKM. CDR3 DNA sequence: TGTGCCAGCAGTTTCTACAGGGGTCGGGATCAGCCCCAGCATTTT. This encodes CASSFYRGRDQPQHF.

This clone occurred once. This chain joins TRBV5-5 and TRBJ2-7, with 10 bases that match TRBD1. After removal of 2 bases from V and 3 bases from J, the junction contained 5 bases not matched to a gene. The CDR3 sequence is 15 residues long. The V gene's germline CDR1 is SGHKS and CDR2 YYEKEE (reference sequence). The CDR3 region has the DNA TGTGCCAGCAGCTTCGGAGGACAGGGGGGCTACGAGCAGTACTTC. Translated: CASSFGGQGGYEQYF.

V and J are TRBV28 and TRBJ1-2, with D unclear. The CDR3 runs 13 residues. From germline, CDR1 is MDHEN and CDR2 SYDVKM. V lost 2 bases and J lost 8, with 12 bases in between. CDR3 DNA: TGTGCCAGCAGTTTAGCCGAGGGTAGGGGCTACACCTTC. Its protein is CASSLAEGRGYTF.

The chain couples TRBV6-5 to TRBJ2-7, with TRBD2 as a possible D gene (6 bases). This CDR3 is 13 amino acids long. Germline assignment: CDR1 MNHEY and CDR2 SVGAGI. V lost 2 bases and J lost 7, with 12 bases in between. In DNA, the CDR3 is TGTGCCAGCAGTTACAGAGCGGGTCGTGAGCAGTACTTC. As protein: CASSYRAGREQYF.

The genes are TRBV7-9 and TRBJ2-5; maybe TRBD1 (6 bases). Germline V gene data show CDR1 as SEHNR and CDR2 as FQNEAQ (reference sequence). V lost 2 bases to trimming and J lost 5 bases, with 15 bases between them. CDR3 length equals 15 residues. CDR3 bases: TGTGCCAGCAGCTTACCACAGGGAGATTTGGAGACCCAGTACTTC. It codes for CASSLPQGDLETQYF.

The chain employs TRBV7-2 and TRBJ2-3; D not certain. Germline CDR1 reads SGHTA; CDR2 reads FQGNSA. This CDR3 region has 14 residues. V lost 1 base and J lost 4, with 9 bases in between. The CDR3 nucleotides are TGTGCCAGCAGCTTAGTGGCAGGTCCAGATACGCAGTATTTT. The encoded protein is CASSLVAGPDTQYF.

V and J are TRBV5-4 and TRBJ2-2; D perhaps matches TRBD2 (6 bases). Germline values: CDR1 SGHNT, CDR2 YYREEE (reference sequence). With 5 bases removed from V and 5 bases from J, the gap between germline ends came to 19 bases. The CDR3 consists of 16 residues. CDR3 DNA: TGTGCCAGCAGTCTTCCGAGACTAGTTGGTACCGGGGAGCTGTTTTTT. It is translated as CASSLPRLVGTGELFF.